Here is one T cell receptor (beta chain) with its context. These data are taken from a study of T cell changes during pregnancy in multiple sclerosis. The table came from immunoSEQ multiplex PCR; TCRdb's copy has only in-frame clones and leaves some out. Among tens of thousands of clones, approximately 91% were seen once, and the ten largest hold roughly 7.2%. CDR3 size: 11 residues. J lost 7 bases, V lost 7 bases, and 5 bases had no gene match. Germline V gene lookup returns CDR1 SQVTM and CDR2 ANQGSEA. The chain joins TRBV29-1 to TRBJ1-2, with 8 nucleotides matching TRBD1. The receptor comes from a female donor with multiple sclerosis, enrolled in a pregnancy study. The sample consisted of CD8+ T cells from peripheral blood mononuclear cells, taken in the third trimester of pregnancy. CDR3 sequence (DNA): TGCAGCGGTCAGGGGGCTTTTGGCTACACCTTC. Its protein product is CSGQGAFGYTF.